This record concerns one T cell receptor beta chain sequence. This clonotype is deemed medium-sized (0.01 to 0.1%). Its antigen is not yet known. No per-base quality is available; no much larger clone lies one base away. For CDR1 and CDR2, the germline V gene (reference sequence) lists SGHNT and YYREEE. V is trimmed back by 2 bases and J by 2 bases, and the junction contains 4 bases that no gene match accounts for. From the cysteine up to the phenylalanine, the CDR3 has a length of 16 residues. CDR3 DNA only is kept here, 48 bases in frame from base 1. Libraries were made using 5' RACE. Instrument on record: NextSeq 500. In the TCR library protocol, a unique molecular identifier was attached to each TCR cDNA molecule so that PCR and sequencing errors could be corrected. Processing in the source paper ran as follows. TCR identification, UMI-based error correction and CDR3 extraction were all carried out with Decombinator tools. TCRs above a frequency of 2 per 1,000, corresponding to the top 1% of the tumor frequency distribution, were defined as expanded. Each repertoire was subsampled 100 times to 5,000 TCRs, after which Renyi diversity was computed with the R vegan package. CDR3 similarity networks were built from amino acid triplet string-kernel similarity, with CDR3s being connected when pairwise similarity was above 0.82. TCRdb trimmed public reads at Q25 via fastp, called clones via MiXCR and kept in-frame beta chains. Under each unique CDR3 protein, matching rows form one entry showing the most common genes and DNA. TCRdb assigned the V and J calls; the authors' analysis was not used. The sample has 4,900 or so distinct CDR3 sequences on record, 15% to 20% of them singletons. The ten most abundant clones make up roughly 6.3% of the sample.

This specimen's time point label, interpreted: sample taken at primary tumor resection. For TCR sequencing, whole RNA was extracted from tumor and nontumor lung tissue, or from cryopreserved PBMC samples, and no cell sorting was done. Donors were approximately 72 patients with early-stage, untreated non-small cell lung cancer from the lung TRACERx cohort. A patient was chosen for TCR sequencing only when enough RNA was available from at least two tumor regions. The source of the sample is a study of spatial heterogeneity in lung cancer (dated by TCRdb to about 2019). For the wider study: Beta-chain transcripts were consistently detected in greater numbers than alpha-chain transcripts, which likely reflected higher beta-chain transcript abundance. Both alpha and beta chains were TCR-sequenced in samples taken at surgery, namely 220 tumor regions, more than 62 matched nontumor lung samples and 50 to 60 PBMC samples. Nonsynonymous mutation counts, determined by whole-exome sequencing of tumor tissue, were related to features of the TCR repertoire. In the raw uncorrected reads, each unique combination of TCR and UMI appeared more than ten times on average. TCR alpha and beta repertoires were quantitatively compared across multiple tumor regions, matched nontumor lung and blood in non-small cell lung cancer.

Here is what the overall study found, with its caveats: Additional single-cell paired TCR alpha and beta sequencing was considered necessary to confirm, at a functional level, the hypothesis that regional TCRs recognize regional mutations. Ubiquitous expanded tumor TCRs were detected in blood more often at tumor resection than at routine follow-up.

Here the sequenced sample was PBMCs, taken at surgery. The chain is encoded by TRBV5-4 joined to TRBJ2-5, with TRBD2 identical over 12 junction bases. The sequence was collected from a male donor with early-stage non-small cell lung cancer. The CDR3 region reads CASSLWTSGAQETQYF. In nucleotide form, the sequence is TGTGCCAGCAGCTTATGGACTAGCGGGGCGCAAGAGACCCAGTACTTC. The CDR3 plus the reference TRBV5-4 and TRBJ2-5 genes for the other parts give the full variable domain: ETGVTQSPTHLIKTRGQQVTLRCSSQSGHNTVSWYQQALGQGPQFIFQYYREEENGRGNFPPRFSGLQFPNYSSELNVNALELDDSALYLCASSLWTSGAQETQYFGPGTRLLVL.